A single count supports the clone carrying this T cell receptor (beta chain). Per the germline V gene, CDR1 is LNHNV and CDR2 is YYDKDF (reference sequence). The CDR3 has 15 amino acids. Trimming pared 0 bases from V and 8 bases from J, leaving 16 bases between. Clones were read by immunoSEQ multiplex PCR, and TCRdb kept only the in-frame ones, dropping some. The top ten clones hold more than 0.95% of a sample with about 64,000 clones, just over 85% of them seen once. The sample originates from a study of blood T cell repertoires in COVID-19. The rearrangement uses TRBV15 and TRBJ1-2; D is perhaps TRBD1 (5 bases). The sequence came from a man in his forties with acute or convalescent COVID-19. The sequenced sample consisted of peripheral blood. CDR3 region: CATSRDHTGSEGYTF. CDR3 sequence (DNA): TGTGCCACCAGCAGAGATCACACAGGATCAGAGGGCTACACCTTC.